These 27 T cell receptor beta chains were sequenced from one sample in a study of T cells in women clearing cervical HPV infection. Clones were sequenced by immunoSEQ multiplex PCR, and TCRdb holds only the in-frame ones, with some missing. In all, the sample yields 36,000 or so clones. Sequenced input: blood buffy coat. All receptors derive from a woman between 18 and 70 years old with a cervical HPV16 infection that either progressed to CIN3+ or cleared (not recorded which).

Comment on this clone: The read terminates 3 residues before the CDR3 end, so the remaining end is supplied by the germline J gene. This chain uses TRBV20-1 with TRBJ1-2, with 12 bases identical to TRBD1. CDR1 and CDR2 from the germline V gene are DFQATT and SNEGSKA (reference sequence). The CDR3 covers 16 residues. This CDR3 reads CSASGAPGTGGYDYTF. The covered CDR3 bases are TGCAGTGCTAGTGGCGCGCCCGGGACAGGGGGCTACGAC.

Concerning this clone: The read halts 3 residues ahead of the CDR3 end, with the missing end drawn from the germline J gene. The chain uses TRBV19 and TRBJ2-3; perhaps TRBD1 as D (6 bases). V was pared by 3 bases and J by 2 bases, with 12 bases between. Germline values: CDR1 LNHDA, CDR2 SQIVND (reference sequence). This CDR3 spans 15 amino acids. The DNA read from the CDR3 is TGTGCCAGTAGTATCGCAGGACAGACCACAGATACG. Protein product: CASSIAGQTTDT. The whole CDR3 protein reads CASSIAGQTTDTQYF.

Remarks on this clone: The read gets to within 3 residues of the CDR3 end, and the germline J gene fills in the rest. V usage is TRBV7-9 and J usage is TRBJ1-1; TRBD1 matches at 7 bases. Germline loops: CDR1 SEHNR, CDR2 FQNEAQ (reference sequence). V lost 4 bases and J lost 4; bases outside the gene matches: 6. CDR3 length: 14 amino acids. The part of the CDR3 DNA that was read is TGTGCCAGCAGCTCGACAGGGATGGGCACTGAA. It yields the protein CASSSTGMGTE. The full-length CDR3 reads as CASSSTGMGTEAFF.

In regard to this clone: An end of the junction differs from the germline gene, which may be a read error. The read ends 3 residues shy of where the CDR3 ends; the end is completed using the germline J gene. Different DNA sequences within this sample yield the same CDR3. V usage is TRBV7-9 and J usage is TRBJ1-3; D call uncertain. The CDR3 has 13 residues. CDR1 and CDR2 from the germline V gene are SEHNR and FQNEAQ (reference sequence). The CDR3 here is CASSSGTGNTIYF. The covered CDR3 bases are TGTGCCAGCAGTTCAGGAACCGGAAACACA.

As regards this clone: The read finishes 3 residues shy of the CDR3 end, and the germline J gene is used to complete it. The V gene is TRBV20-1, the J gene TRBJ2-2, with D maybe TRBD1 (6 bases). The CDR3 length is 12 residues. Germline lookup yields CDR1 DFQATT and CDR2 SNEGSKA (reference sequence). CDR3 DNA, as far as it was read: TGCAGTACAGGGTTGGCTAATGAAAAG. Translating it yields CSTGLANEK. The full CDR3 protein is CSTGLANEKLFF.

Concerning this clone itself: Its ends do not fully match the called genes, so a read error is possible. The missing CDR3 end, 3 residues past where the read stops, is filled in from the germline J gene. The chain combines TRBV19 with TRBJ1-1, with D possibly TRBD1 on 5 matching bases. Germline CDR1 LNHDA, CDR2 SQIVND (reference sequence). The CDR3 is 16 residues long. The chain's CDR3 is CASSTRAWGVKTEAFF. The sequenced CDR3 bases are TGTGCCAGTAGTACTCGGGCTTGGGGGGTGAAAACTGAA.

Comment on this clone: The read terminates 3 residues ahead of where the CDR3 ends, so the germline J gene completes it. This chain uses TRBV5-1 with TRBJ1-1; 9 bases line up with TRBD1. The CDR3 consists of 13 residues. Per the germline V gene, CDR1 is SGHRS and CDR2 is YFSETQ. The part of the CDR3 DNA that was read is TGCGCCAGCAGCTCGGACAGGGGAATGGGG. It specifies CASSSDRGMG. The full CDR3 reads CASSSDRGMGAFF.

Details on this clone: Sequencing ends 3 residues short of the CDR3 end; the germline J gene provides the rest. The rearrangement links TRBV6-2 or TRBV6-3 to TRBJ2-1; 11 bases fit TRBD1. CDR1 is MNHEY, CDR2 SVGEGT, per germline. The CDR3 is made up of 14 amino acids. The V segment lost 6 bases and the J segment 9 bases; nucleotides outside the gene matches: 7. CDR3 bases read: TGTGCCAGCAGCCCGGACAGGGGGCTCGGTGAG. This translates into CASSPDRGLGE. The full CDR3 sequence reads CASSPDRGLGEQFF.

As concerns this clone: The read falls 3 residues short of the CDR3 end, and the missing part is taken from the germline J gene. The chain links TRBV30 to TRBJ1-2; maybe TRBD1 (5 bases). Trimming left V 4 bases short and J 2 bases short, with 5 bases between. Germline V lookup: CDR1 GTSNPN, CDR2 SVGIG (reference sequence). CDR3 size: 11 residues. This CDR3 reads CAWNRNYGYTF. The covered CDR3 bases are TGTGCCTGGAACAGGAACTATGGC.

With regard to this clone: Read sequence stops 3 residues before the CDR3 end, and the germline J gene provides the missing end. The V gene is TRBV19, the J gene TRBJ2-5, with 8 bases that match TRBD1. Trimming removed 2 bases from V and 5 bases from J; junction bases left unmatched: 10. This CDR3 spans 16 amino acids. Per germline, CDR1 LNHDA and CDR2 SQIVND (reference sequence). This CDR3 is CASSIYFGQGDETQYF. The part of the CDR3 DNA that was read is TGTGCCAGTAGTATATATTTCGGACAGGGCGACGAGACC. The whole variable domain, filled in from reference TRBV19 and TRBJ2-5, reads DGGITQSPKYLFRKEGQNVTLSCEQNLNHDAMYWYRQDPGQGLRLIYYSQIVNDFQKGDIAEGYSVSREKKESFPLTVTSAQKNPTAFYLCASSIYFGQGDETQYFGPGTRLLVL.

For this clone: The read comes to an end 3 residues before the CDR3 does, leaving the germline J gene to fill in the end. The gene calls are TRBV2 and TRBJ2-2, with 7 nucleotides matching TRBD1. The CDR3 sequence is 15 residues long. Germline V gene lookup returns CDR1 SNHLY and CDR2 FYNNEI. The CDR3 DNA, read in part, is TGTGCCAGCAGGGCCGACAGGGCACTTAATTCACCG. Translating gives CASRADRALNSP. The full CDR3 sequence reads CASRADRALNSPLFF. Full variable domain (rest looked up from reference TRBV2 and TRBJ2-2): EPEVTQTPSHQVTQMGQEVILRCVPISNHLYFYWYRQILGQKVEFLVSFYNNEISEKSEIFDDQFSVERPDGSNFTLKIRSTKLEDSAMYFCASRADRALNSPLFFGEGSRLTVL.

Remarks on this clone: The read gets to within 3 residues of the CDR3 end, and the germline J gene fills in the rest. The chain couples TRBV20-1 to TRBJ1-4; D is unresolved. CDR3 length: 13 residues. Germline V lookup: CDR1 DFQATT, CDR2 SNEGSKA (reference sequence). Trimming stripped 2 bases from V and 4 bases from J, with 8 bases between. This CDR3 is CSARSVGNEKLFF. Partial CDR3 DNA: TGCAGTGCTAGAAGCGTCGGTAATGAAAAA.

A note on this clone: An end of the junction differs from the germline gene, which may be a read error. The read finishes 3 residues shy of the CDR3 end, and the germline J gene is used to complete it. The V call is TRBV4-2, the J call TRBJ2-4, with D possibly being TRBD1 (7 bases). The length of the CDR3 is 15 residues. Germline CDR1 reads LGHNA; CDR2 reads YNFKEQ. The part of the CDR3 DNA that was read is TGCGCCAGCAGCCAGGTTTACCAGGGGGGAGAGACT. Protein: CASSQVYQGGET. The whole CDR3 sequence reads CASSQVYQGGETQYF.

With respect to this clone: The read ends 3 residues before the CDR3 terminus; that terminus is restored from the germline J gene. The chain links TRBV5-1 to TRBJ1-2; TRBD1 agrees at 8 bases. This CDR3 region has 13 residues. Germline CDR1 and CDR2: SGHRS and YFSETQ. With V trimmed by 4 bases and J by 4 bases, 3 bases remained unmatched. CDR3 DNA (partial): TGCGCCAGCAGCGAAGGACAGGGCTATGGC. This encodes CASSEGQGYG. The full CDR3 sequence reads CASSEGQGYGYTF.

Turning to this clone: The read terminates 3 residues before the CDR3 end, so the remaining end is supplied by the germline J gene. The chain combines TRBV2 with TRBJ1-3; D is perhaps TRBD1 (5 bases). The CDR3 has 15 residues. Looked up from germline, CDR1 is SNHLY and CDR2 is FYNNEI. V shed 5 bases and J shed 0 bases, with 11 bases lying between them. The CDR3 DNA, read in part, is TGTGCCAGCAGTCACCCACAGGCCTCTGGAAACACC. Its translation is CASSHPQASGNT. The entire CDR3 sequence reads CASSHPQASGNTIYF.

This clone is classed as medium-sized by frequency. With the read ending 3 residues before the CDR3 end, the germline J gene is used to fill in that end. The J gene is TRBJ2-6, the V gene TRBV18; 11 bases are shared with TRBD1. The ends lost 0 bases at V and 0 bases at J; junction bases unmatched: 4. This CDR3 region has 19 residues. The germline V gene encodes CDR1 KGHSH and CDR2 LQKENI. The sequenced part of the CDR3 DNA is TGTGCCAGCTCACCACCGGGACAGGGGGGCCCCTCTGGGGCCAACGTC. Translated, it gives CASSPPGQGGPSGANV. The whole CDR3 sequence is CASSPPGQGGPSGANVLTF.

Regarding this clone: With the read ending 3 residues before the CDR3 end, the germline J gene is used to fill in that end. The chain is built from TRBV5-1 and TRBJ1-4; 8 bases align to TRBD1. Germline CDR1 is SGHRS and CDR2 is YFSETQ. This CDR3 has 14 residues. CDR3 sequence: CASSPWTGWLPLFF. The CDR3 bases that were read are TGCGCCAGCAGCCCCTGGACAGGGTGGCTCCCA.

Comments on this clone: The DNA ends 3 residues before the CDR3 does, and the rest of the CDR3 is filled in from the germline J gene. This chain joins TRBV7-2 and TRBJ2-5, with D possibly TRBD1 on 6 matching bases. Germline-derived CDR1 and CDR2 are SGHTA and FQGNSA. Trimming took off 3 bases at V and 3 bases at J, with 8 bases between the two ends. This CDR3 has 13 amino acids. CDR3 bases read: TGTGCCAGCAGCTTTGCAGGGGAAGAGACC. It encodes CASSFAGEET. The full CDR3 protein is CASSFAGEETQYF.

Points on this clone: With the read ending 3 residues before the CDR3 end, the germline J gene is used to fill in that end. This chain connects TRBV20-1 to TRBJ2-7, with 7 bases lining up with TRBD1. CDR3 length: 13 residues. Losses at the gene ends were 6 bases for V and 1 base for J; bases not matched to a gene: 6. Germline CDR1 DFQATT, CDR2 SNEGSKA (reference sequence). The CDR3 here is CSAEGQTSYEQYF. The CDR3 DNA, read in part, is TGCAGTGCCGAGGGACAGACGTCCTACGAG.

Notes on this clone: The read ends 3 residues before the CDR3 terminus; that terminus is restored from the germline J gene. The J gene is TRBJ2-7, the V gene TRBV18; D ambiguous. The CDR3 runs 13 residues. V was trimmed by 6 bases and J by 2 bases, leaving 11 bases between them. CDR1 is KGHSH, CDR2 LQKENI, per germline. The sequenced part of the CDR3 DNA is TGTGCCAGCTCCCCCCCGTCTCCCTACGAG. It specifies CASSPPSPYE. The entire CDR3 protein is CASSPPSPYEQYF.

About this clone itself: The read terminates 3 residues ahead of where the CDR3 ends, so the germline J gene completes it. The chain links TRBV7-2 to TRBJ2-7, with 7 nucleotides matching TRBD1. The V gene end was trimmed by 5 bases and the J gene end by 2 bases; junction bases not matched to a gene: 6. Germline assignment: CDR1 SGHTA and CDR2 FQGNSA. The CDR3 is 14 amino acids. The DNA read from the CDR3 is TGTGCCAGCAGCCCAAGACAGGGAGCCTACGAG. As protein: CASSPRQGAYE. The whole CDR3 reads CASSPRQGAYEQYF. The full variable domain, its missing parts supplied by reference TRBV7-2 and TRBJ2-7, is GAGVSQSPSNKVTEKGKDVELRCDPISGHTALYWYRQSLGQGLEFLIYFQGNSAPDKSGLPSDRFSAERTGGSVSTLTIQRTQQEDSAVYLCASSPRQGAYEQYFGPGTRLTVT.

As to this clone: Read coverage stops 3 residues before the CDR3 terminus; the germline J gene supplies the remainder. The chain combines TRBV27 with TRBJ2-3; D not certain. The germline V gene encodes CDR1 MNHEY and CDR2 SMNVEV (reference sequence). CDR3 length: 13 amino acids. V was trimmed by 5 bases and J by 2 bases, leaving 8 bases between them. CDR3 in amino acids: CASSPTATDTQYF. The sequenced CDR3 bases are TGTGCCAGCAGTCCAACTGCCACAGATACG.

Comment on this clone: With the read ending 3 residues before the CDR3 end, the germline J gene is used to fill in that end. The chain joins TRBV6-2 or TRBV6-3 to TRBJ2-3; 10 bases agree with TRBD1. CDR3 length: 17 residues. Germline CDR1 reads MNHEY; CDR2 reads SVGEGT. The sequenced part of the CDR3 DNA is TGTGCCAGCAGTTACTCAGACAGGGGGCAAAGCAATCAGCCG. Amino acids: CASSYSDRGQSNQP. The whole CDR3 region reads CASSYSDRGQSNQPQYF.

In the case of this clone: The DNA ends 3 residues before the CDR3 does, and the rest of the CDR3 is filled in from the germline J gene. The rearrangement uses TRBV6-2 or TRBV6-3 and TRBJ1-2; 9 bases align to TRBD1. CDR1 is MNHEY and CDR2 is SVGEGT in the germline V gene. The CDR3 loop spans 16 amino acids. CDR3 sequence: CASSDRDRDFRDTYTF. The CDR3 DNA, read in part, is TGTGCCAGCAGCGATCGGGACAGGGACTTTCGGGATACC.

A word on this clone: The CDR3 goes on 3 residues after the read ends, and that part is filled in from the germline J gene. The J gene is TRBJ1-4, the V gene TRBV7-8; D is possibly TRBD1 (6 bases). The V gene's germline CDR1 is SGHVS and CDR2 FQNEAQ. The length of the CDR3 is 18 residues. The CDR3 region is CASSAVGGIFTGANVLFF. The DNA read from the CDR3 is TGTGCCAGCAGCGCAGTTGGGGGCATATTTACTGGGGCCAACGTA.

For this clone: The read ends 3 residues shy of where the CDR3 ends; the end is completed using the germline J gene. The rearrangement joins TRBV28 to TRBJ1-2; 9 bases line up with TRBD1. After removal of 8 bases from V and 0 bases from J, the junction contained 10 bases not matched to a gene. This CDR3 has 16 residues. The germline V gene encodes CDR1 MDHEN and CDR2 SYDVKM. CDR3 sequence reads: CASGLPTGGANYGYTF. The CDR3 bases that were read are TGTGCCAGCGGATTACCTACAGGGGGCGCTAACTATGGC.

Of note for this clone: The read stops 3 residues short of the end of the CDR3; the missing end is completed from the germline J gene. V gene TRBV6-2 or TRBV6-3 combines with J gene TRBJ1-1; 8 bases agree with TRBD1. This CDR3 is 15 amino acids long. Germline-derived CDR1 and CDR2 are MNHEY and SVGEGT. J lost 5 bases, V lost 5 bases, and 10 bases had no gene match. The chain's CDR3 is CASSPGTGKRTEAFF. The part of the CDR3 DNA that was read is TGTGCCAGCAGTCCCGGGACAGGAAAGAGGACTGAA.